The clone carrying this T cell receptor (beta chain) has more than one count but fewer than ten. V lost 4 bases to trimming and J lost 2 bases, with 12 bases between them. Germline-derived CDR1 and CDR2 are DFQATT and SNEGSKA (reference sequence). CDR3 length: 13 amino acids. This entry is derived from a study of regulatory T cells in long-lasting Graves disease. Time point specified: newly diagnosed GD, antithyroid drugs for less than 3 months. Scientists built the TCR library using RNA that was extracted from PBMCs. Libraries of TCR beta came from iRepertoire HTBI primers plus Arm-PCR of CDR3 regions. MiXCR was run by TCRdb on the multiplex PCR reads, yielding one entry per CDR3 protein. The sample shows 400,000 to 500,000 distinct CDR3 sequences, about 16% of them seen only once. Separately, the same data were catalogued under a study of T cells in Graves' hyperthyroidism and ophthalmopathy. That source reports: Stable hyperthyroidism was separated from ophthalmopathy by a model based on 13 V-J features.

This sample comprised peripheral blood mononuclear cells (PBMCs), obtained at new diagnosis, from a patient treated with antithyroid drugs. This clonotype was obtained from a woman aged 18-35 years with Graves disease. The gene calls are TRBV20-1 and TRBJ2-7; no clear D. CDR3 bases: TGCAGTGCTATCGAGCTACTTCCCTACGAGCAGTACTTC. It yields the protein CSAIELLPYEQYF.